This T cell receptor beta chain was sequenced for a study of T cell responses to AZD1222 COVID-19 vaccine. Some clones are missing from TCRdb's copy, which holds only in-frame ones; the method was immunoSEQ multiplex PCR. The sample includes roughly 80,000 clones, around four fifths seen only once; the top ten take around 3%. This clone was seen just once. This sequence was found in an adult in good health. Sequencing was performed on peripheral blood, taken on day 0 of AZD1222 vaccination.

CDR3 coding DNA: TGTGCCAGCAGCTTAGCCCGGGCAGCACAAGGCTACACCTTC. This codes for CASSLARAAQGYTF. V is TRBV7-2 and J is TRBJ1-2; no clear D gene. This CDR3 has 14 amino acids. The germline V gene encodes CDR1 SGHTA and CDR2 FQGNSA. V was clipped by 0 bases and J by 8 bases, with 13 bases between them.